This TCR beta chain was profiled in a study of high-grade serous ovarian cancer treatment subgroups. Study overall: On average, roughly 15,000 reads and 7,494 unique TCR beta rearrangements were obtained per sample.

Sequencing was performed with immunoSEQ multiplex PCR; in TCRdb, only in-frame clones are kept and a portion is missing. This table holds 5,500 to 6,500 clones, roughly 83% found once. Study-level findings and limits: Repertoire analysis covered CDR3 alone, not CDR1 or CDR2. Clonal relatedness tracked neoantigen level, and by trend copy number and mutation load. Tumors within one patient showed repertoire similarity of about 0.095 to 0.85.

The germline V gene encodes CDR1 SGHDT and CDR2 YYEEEE. Trimming removed 4 bases from V and 6 bases from J, with 10 bases in between. The CDR3 extends over 13 amino acids. As to this clone: What it binds is not known.

Tumor tissue was taken before any definitive surgery or chemotherapy was given. The sequenced material came from tumor tissue. This chain uses TRBV5-6 with TRBJ2-2; D gene unclear. The sequence was obtained from a human donor with high-grade serous ovarian cancer. CDR3 loop: CASSPDKPGELFF. The DNA of the CDR3 is TGTGCCAGCAGCCCAGATAAACCCGGGGAGCTGTTTTTT.